The present entry profiles one TCR beta chain with its context. The CDR3 is 15 residues long. Germline V gives CDR1 MNHNS, CDR2 SASEGT. The entry originates in a study of shared clonotypes between healthy human individuals. Clones were sequenced by immunoSEQ multiplex PCR, and TCRdb holds only the in-frame ones, with some missing. This table holds 2.5 million or so clones, more than 80% found once. Sample: naive CD4+ T cells sorted from blood. Documented subset: CD45RA+ positively selected. The clonotype comes from a man younger than 35 in good health. The chain has TRBV6-1 and TRBJ1-3; no clear D gene. The CDR3 reads CATAGRLVSGNTIYF. The CDR3 bases are TGTGCTACGGCGGGTCGCTTGGTCTCTGGAAACACCATATATTTT.